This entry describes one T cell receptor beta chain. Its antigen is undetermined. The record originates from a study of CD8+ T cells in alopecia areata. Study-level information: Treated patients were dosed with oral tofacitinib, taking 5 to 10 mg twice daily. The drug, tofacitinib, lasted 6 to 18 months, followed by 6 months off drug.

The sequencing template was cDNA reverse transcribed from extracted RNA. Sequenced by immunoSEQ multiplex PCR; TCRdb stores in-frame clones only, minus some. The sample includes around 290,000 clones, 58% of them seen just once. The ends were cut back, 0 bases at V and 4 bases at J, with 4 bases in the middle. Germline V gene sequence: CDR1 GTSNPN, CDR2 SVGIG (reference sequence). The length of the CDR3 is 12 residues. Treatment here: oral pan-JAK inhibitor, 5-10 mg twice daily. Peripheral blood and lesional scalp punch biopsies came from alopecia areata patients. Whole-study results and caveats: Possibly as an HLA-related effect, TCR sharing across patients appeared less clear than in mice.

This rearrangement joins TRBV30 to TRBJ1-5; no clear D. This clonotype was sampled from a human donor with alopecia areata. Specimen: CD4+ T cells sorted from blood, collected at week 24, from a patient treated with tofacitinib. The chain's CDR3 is CAWSVRNQPQHF. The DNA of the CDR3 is TGTGCCTGGAGTGTAAGGAATCAGCCCCAGCATTTT.